These 18 T cell receptor beta chains share one sample of origin, sequenced in a study of early T cells in non-severe SARS-CoV-2 infection. Each CDR3 protein gets one entry after TCRdb re-called the 5' RACE reads with MiXCR. Of 90,000 to 120,000 distinct CDR3 sequences in the sample, 9% to 13% were seen once. The specimen was whole blood. The receptors originated from an adult who was a healthcare worker with PCR-confirmed SARS-CoV-2 infection or an uninfected control (not recorded which).

This clonotype was detected a few times. The gene calls are TRBV11-2 and TRBJ2-7; the D gene is possibly TRBD1 (6 bases). V lost 2 bases, J lost 4 bases, and 15 bases lay in between. The CDR3 is made up of 15 amino acids. The germline CDR1 and CDR2 sequences are SGHAT and FQNNGV. CDR3 sequence (DNA): TGTGCCAGCAGCTTATCCGCAGGGACATTATACGAGCAGTACTTC. It specifies CASSLSAGTLYEQYF.

Many counts were recorded for this clonotype. This sequence joins TRBV24-1 and TRBJ2-1; 8 positions agree with TRBD2. Germline CDR1 and CDR2: KGHDR and SFDVKD. This CDR3 contains 21 residues. V dropped 4 bases and J dropped 4; count of bases not matched to a gene: 23. CDR3 nucleotide sequence: TGTGCCACCAGTGAACCCGCGGGTCAAGTGTCAACTAGCGGAGTATACAATGAGCAGTTCTTC. Protein: CATSEPAGQVSTSGVYNEQFF.

This clonotype was picked up many times. The chain combines TRBV5-1 with TRBJ1-1; D gene unclear. The germline V gene has CDR1 SGHRS and CDR2 YFSETQ. This CDR3 spans 15 amino acids. V shed 4 bases and J shed 4 bases, with 17 bases lying between them. CDR3 amino acids: CASSVLDPAGTEAFF. CDR3 bases: TGCGCCAGCAGCGTCCTGGATCCGGCGGGCACTGAAGCTTTCTTT.

This rearrangement joins TRBV6-6 to TRBJ2-7, with D unresolved. The V gene's germline CDR1 is MNHNY and CDR2 SVGAGI (reference sequence). The CDR3 consists of 16 residues. The V end was cut by 0 bases, the J end by 7 bases, with 19 bases between. The CDR3 reads CASSYSKPASIWEQYF. The CDR3, as DNA: TGTGCCAGCAGTTACTCGAAACCGGCTAGTATTTGGGAGCAGTACTTC.

The J gene is TRBJ2-1, the V gene TRBV5-1; 7 positions agree with TRBD1. V shed 0 bases and J 9 bases; nucleotides not matched to a gene: 6. Germline assignment: CDR1 SGHRS and CDR2 YFSETQ. The length of the CDR3 is 14 residues. The CDR3 is CASSLVEQGVEQFF. Here the CDR3 DNA reads TGCGCCAGCAGCTTGGTTGAGCAGGGGGTTGAGCAGTTCTTC.

The V call is TRBV12-3 or TRBV12-4, the J call TRBJ2-1; 9 bases are a match to TRBD1. Trimming removed 6 bases from V and 6 bases from J; junction bases left unmatched: 9. This CDR3 spans 15 amino acids. The CDR3 sequence is CASSRDRVGVNEQFF. CDR3 DNA sequence: TGTGCCAGCAGCCGGGACAGGGTAGGCGTCAATGAGCAGTTCTTC.

The table lists this clonotype with many counts. CDR3 DNA sequence: TGTGCCAGCAGTGAAGGGGACAGCTTCAACTATGGCTACACCTTC. The encoded protein is CASSEGDSFNYGYTF. The chain has TRBV6-1 and TRBJ1-2, with 7 bases identical to TRBD1. Germline V gene lookup returns CDR1 MNHNS and CDR2 SASEGT. V lost 1 base and J lost 2; bases outside the gene matches: 4. The CDR3 runs to 15 residues.

The rearrangement links TRBV20-1 to TRBJ2-1; 7 nucleotides line up with TRBD1. V was pared by 0 bases and J by 5 bases, with 4 bases of the junction left unmatched. Germline CDR1 reads DFQATT; CDR2 reads SNEGSKA (reference sequence). The CDR3 spans 14 residues. CDR3 amino acids: CSAREQGWHNEQFF. The DNA for the CDR3 is TGCAGTGCTAGAGAACAGGGGTGGCACAATGAGCAGTTCTTC.

This clonotype occurred many times. The rearrangement joins TRBV2 to TRBJ2-1, with D possibly being TRBD2 (6 bases). Germline V gene lookup returns CDR1 SNHLY and CDR2 FYNNEI. This CDR3 spans 12 amino acids. Trimming pared 5 bases from V and 9 bases from J, leaving 11 bases between. The CDR3: CASSTLSGEQFF. The CDR3, as DNA: TGTGCCAGCAGTACCCTTAGCGGTGAGCAGTTCTTC.

The chain employs TRBV20-1 and TRBJ2-1; 8 bases map to TRBD1. J gave up 0 bases and V 0 bases, and 7 bases lay outside the gene matches. This CDR3 has 17 amino acids. Germline V CDR1 and CDR2: DFQATT, SNEGSKA (reference sequence). DNA of the CDR3: TGCAGTGCTAGAGATCCAGGGGGCACTAGCTCCTACAATGAGCAGTTCTTC. This translates into CSARDPGGTSSYNEQFF.

V usage is TRBV18 and J usage is TRBJ2-6; D gene uncertain. Trimming shortened V by 1 base and J by 4 bases, and 11 bases separated the two germline ends. The CDR3 is 16 residues long. Germline CDR1 KGHSH, CDR2 LQKENI. The CDR3 sequence: CASSPRSKAGANVLTF. The CDR3 nucleotides read TGTGCCAGCTCACCACGGTCGAAAGCGGGGGCCAACGTCCTGACTTTC. Full variable domain (outside the CDR3, taken from reference TRBV18 and TRBJ2-6): NAGVMQNPRHLVRRRGQEARLRCSPMKGHSHVYWYRQLPEEGLKFMVYLQKENIIDESGMPKERFSAEFPKEGPSILRIQQVVRGDSAAYFCASSPRSKAGANVLTFGAGSRLTVL.

In its sample, this clonotype was seen a few times. The genes are TRBV5-5 and TRBJ2-7; 8 nucleotides agree with TRBD1. V lost 3 bases, J lost 1 base, and 15 bases stayed unmatched. CDR1 and CDR2 (germline): SGHKS, YYEKEE (reference sequence). This CDR3 spans 18 amino acids. The DNA of the CDR3 is TGTGCCAGCAGCTCGCGGACAGGGCCTGCTTCTATATCCTACGAGCAGTACTTC. This codes for CASSSRTGPASISYEQYF.

This clonotype was recorded at least ten times. V is TRBV19 and J is TRBJ2-7; perhaps D is TRBD1 or TRBD2 (5 bases each). V lost 5 bases and J 5 bases, leaving 13 bases between the germline ends. The CDR3 has 13 residues. Germline loops: CDR1 LNHDA, CDR2 SQIVND (reference sequence). CDR3 coding DNA: TGTGCCAGTAGTTTTGGACTGGGGGACGAGCAGTACTTC. Translated, it gives CASSFGLGDEQYF.

This clonotype was seen just once. A much more abundant neighbour one base away suggests this may be a read error. The chain joins TRBV2 to TRBJ1-1; D not certain. There are 11 residues in the CDR3. In germline, CDR1 is SNHLY, CDR2 FYNNEI. V lost 4 bases to trimming and J lost 1 base, with 1 base between them. This CDR3 reads CASSANTEAFF. The CDR3 DNA sequence: TGTGCCAGCAGTGCGAACACTGAAGCTTTCTTT.

This clonotype was observed at least ten times. The genes are TRBV29-1 and TRBJ1-1; no reliable D call. Germline V gene data show CDR1 as SQVTM and CDR2 as ANQGSEA. The CDR3 covers 14 residues. V was shortened by 4 bases and J by 10 bases, with 22 bases between the two germline ends. The CDR3 DNA is TGCAGCGTTGCCGGTGCCCGTGGACGTGATGGAGCTTTCTTT. Protein product: CSVAGARGRDGAFF.

This rearrangement joins TRBV29-1 to TRBJ1-4, with TRBD1 matching 7 bases. V gave up 7 bases and J gave up 3 bases; unmatched junction bases: 8. CDR1 and CDR2 (germline): SQVTM, ANQGSEA. The CDR3 sequence is 14 residues long. The CDR3 region is CSARQGGSNEKLFF. CDR3 nucleotides: TGCAGCGCCCGACAGGGTGGGTCTAATGAAAAACTGTTTTTT.

The chain is built from TRBV5-5 and TRBJ2-1; 8 bases align to TRBD2. Germline CDR1 and CDR2: SGHKS and YYEKEE (reference sequence). The CDR3 length is 19 residues. Trimming at V came to 3 bases and at J to 10 bases, leaving 24 bases not matched to a gene. In DNA form, the CDR3 reads TGTGCCAGCAGCTCTTCCTCCCAAGCGGGAGCGGGGTGGGTTGGAGAGCAGTTCTTC. Translation gives CASSSSSQAGAGWVGEQFF.

The chain combines TRBV7-2 with TRBJ2-1, with D perhaps TRBD1 (6 bases). CDR1 is SGHTA, CDR2 FQGNSA, per germline. V dropped 8 bases and J dropped 6 bases, with 20 bases sitting between them. This CDR3 spans 15 amino acids. The CDR3 is CASRLGAGAFNEQFF. CDR3 DNA sequence: TGTGCCAGCCGTTTGGGGGCAGGGGCCTTCAATGAGCAGTTCTTC.